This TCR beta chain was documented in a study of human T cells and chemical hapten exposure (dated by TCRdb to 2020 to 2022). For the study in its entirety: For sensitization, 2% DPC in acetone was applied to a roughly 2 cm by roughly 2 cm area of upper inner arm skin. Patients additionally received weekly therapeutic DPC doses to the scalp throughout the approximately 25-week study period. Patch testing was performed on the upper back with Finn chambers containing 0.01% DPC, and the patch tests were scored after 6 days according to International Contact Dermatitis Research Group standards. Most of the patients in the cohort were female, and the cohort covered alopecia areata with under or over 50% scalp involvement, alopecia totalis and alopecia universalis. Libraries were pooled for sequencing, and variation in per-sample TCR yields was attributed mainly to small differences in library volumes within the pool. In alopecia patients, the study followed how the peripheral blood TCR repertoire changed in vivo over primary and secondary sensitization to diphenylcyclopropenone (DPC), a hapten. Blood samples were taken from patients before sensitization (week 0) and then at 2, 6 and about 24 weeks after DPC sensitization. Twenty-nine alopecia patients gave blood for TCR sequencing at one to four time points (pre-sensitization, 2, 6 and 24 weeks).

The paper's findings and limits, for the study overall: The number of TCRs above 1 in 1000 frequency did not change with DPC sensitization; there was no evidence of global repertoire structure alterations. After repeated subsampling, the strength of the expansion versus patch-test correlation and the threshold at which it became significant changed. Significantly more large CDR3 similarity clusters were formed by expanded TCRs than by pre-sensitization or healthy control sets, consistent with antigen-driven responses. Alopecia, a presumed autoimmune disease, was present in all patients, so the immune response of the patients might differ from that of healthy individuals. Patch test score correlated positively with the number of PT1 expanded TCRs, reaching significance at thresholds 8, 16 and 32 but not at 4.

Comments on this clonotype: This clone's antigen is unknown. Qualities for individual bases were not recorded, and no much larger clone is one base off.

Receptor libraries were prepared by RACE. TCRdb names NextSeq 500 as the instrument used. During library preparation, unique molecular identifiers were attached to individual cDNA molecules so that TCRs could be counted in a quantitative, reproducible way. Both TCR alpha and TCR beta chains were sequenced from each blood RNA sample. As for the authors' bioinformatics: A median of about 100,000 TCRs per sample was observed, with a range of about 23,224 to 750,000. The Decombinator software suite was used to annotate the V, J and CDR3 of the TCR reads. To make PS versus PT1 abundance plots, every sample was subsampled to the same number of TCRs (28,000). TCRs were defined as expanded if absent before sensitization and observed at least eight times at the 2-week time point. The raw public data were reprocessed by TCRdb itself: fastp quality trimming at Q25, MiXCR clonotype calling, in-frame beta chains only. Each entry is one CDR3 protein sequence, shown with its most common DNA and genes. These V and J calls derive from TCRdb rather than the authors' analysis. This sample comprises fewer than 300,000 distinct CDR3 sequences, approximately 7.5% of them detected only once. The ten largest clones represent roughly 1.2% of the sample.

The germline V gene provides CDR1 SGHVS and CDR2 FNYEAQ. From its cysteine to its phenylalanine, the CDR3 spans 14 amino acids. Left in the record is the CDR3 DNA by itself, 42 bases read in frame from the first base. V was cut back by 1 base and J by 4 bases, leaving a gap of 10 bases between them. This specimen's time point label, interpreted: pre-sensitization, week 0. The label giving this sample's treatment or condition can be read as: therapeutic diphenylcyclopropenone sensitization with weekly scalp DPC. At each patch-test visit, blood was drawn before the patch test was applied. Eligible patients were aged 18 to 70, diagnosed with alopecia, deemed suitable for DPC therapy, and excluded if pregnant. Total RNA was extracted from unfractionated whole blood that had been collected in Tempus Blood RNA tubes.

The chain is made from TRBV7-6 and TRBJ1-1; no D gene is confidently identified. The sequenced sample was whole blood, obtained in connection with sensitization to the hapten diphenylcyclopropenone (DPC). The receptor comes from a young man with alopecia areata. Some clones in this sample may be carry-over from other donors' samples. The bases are TGTGCCAGCAGCTTAGGCCCAGTTTTCACTGAAGCTTTCTTT. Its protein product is CASSLGPVFTEAFF. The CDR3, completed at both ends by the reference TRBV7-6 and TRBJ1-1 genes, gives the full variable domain GAGVSQSPRYKVTKRGQDVALRCDPISGHVSLYWYRQALGQGPEFLTYFNYEAQQDKSGLPNDRFSAERPEGSISTLTIQRTEQRDSAMYRCASSLGPVFTEAFFGQGTRLTVV.